The 6 T cell receptor beta chains presented below share a single source sample, sequenced in a study of blood T cells in healthy people across ages. A second PCR, run for roughly 7 to 11 cycles, used a sample-barcoded 5' primer plus a J-beta primer mix. TCRdb passed the 5' RACE reads through MiXCR, listing each CDR3 protein once. The profile shows more than 650,000 distinct CDR3 sequences, about 20% of them singletons. The sequenced material came from blood. The receptor set was obtained from a man between 65 and 79 years old in good health.

The chain has TRBV6-1 and TRBJ2-3; D perhaps matches TRBD2 (6 bases). Germline V CDR1 and CDR2: MNHNS, SASEGT. With 5 bases removed from V and 0 bases from J, the gap between germline ends came to 18 bases. The CDR3 is 17 amino acids. The CDR3: CASSPEGVLFSTDTQYF. CDR3 coding DNA: TGTGCCAGCAGTCCGGAGGGAGTCCTCTTCAGCACAGATACGCAGTATTTT.

This rearrangement joins TRBV20-1 to TRBJ2-1, with 14 bases matching TRBD2. This CDR3 spans 14 amino acids. Germline loops: CDR1 DFQATT, CDR2 SNEGSKA (reference sequence). The V and J ends lost 6 bases and 10 bases, in that order; junction bases with no gene match: 8. The CDR3 nucleotides read TGCAGTGCCCGGGGGACTAGCGGGAGTGGCGAGCAGTTCTTC. It specifies CSARGTSGSGEQFF.

The CDR3 bases are TGTGCCAGCAGCCCCTCGGGACAGGGGGCGGATTCACCCCTCCACTTT. This gives the protein CASSPSGQGADSPLHF. This sequence joins TRBV7-6 and TRBJ1-6; 12 bases match TRBD1. With 5 bases clipped from V and 8 bases from J, the junction kept 7 bases outside the gene matches. The length of the CDR3 is 16 residues. Germline V gene data show CDR1 as SGHVS and CDR2 as FNYEAQ.

This clonotype was counted at least ten times. This chain connects TRBV20-1 to TRBJ2-5, with 8 bases identical to TRBD2. Per the germline V gene, CDR1 is DFQATT and CDR2 is SNEGSKA (reference sequence). The CDR3 sequence is 15 residues long. The junction had 11 bases not matched to a gene; V was cut back by 3 bases and J by 5 bases. In DNA form, the CDR3 reads TGCAGTGCTAGCAGGCTAGCGGGCGGGTCGGAGACCCAGTACTTC. This translates into CSASRLAGGSETQYF.

The genes are TRBV6-5 and TRBJ2-1; 11 bases agree with TRBD2. The J call is doubtful: the DNA matches TRBJ2-7 better. The CDR3 spans 15 residues. The V gene's germline CDR1 is MNHEY and CDR2 SVGAGI. The CDR3 region has the DNA TGTGCCAGCAGTACTAGCGGGAGCGCTTCCTGCGAGCAGTACGTC. This codes for CASSTSGSASCEQYV.

This clonotype was detected only once. The germline gene is not matched at one end of the junction; a read error may be the cause. The chain has TRBV4-3 and TRBJ2-1; weak D call: TRBD1 (5 bases). CDR1 is LGHNA and CDR2 is YSLEER in the germline V gene. The CDR3 loop spans 15 amino acids. The CDR3, as DNA: TGCGCCAACAGCCTCCTAGTGGGGCTTGGTAGTGAGCAGTTCTTC. It yields the protein CANSLLVGLGSEQFF.